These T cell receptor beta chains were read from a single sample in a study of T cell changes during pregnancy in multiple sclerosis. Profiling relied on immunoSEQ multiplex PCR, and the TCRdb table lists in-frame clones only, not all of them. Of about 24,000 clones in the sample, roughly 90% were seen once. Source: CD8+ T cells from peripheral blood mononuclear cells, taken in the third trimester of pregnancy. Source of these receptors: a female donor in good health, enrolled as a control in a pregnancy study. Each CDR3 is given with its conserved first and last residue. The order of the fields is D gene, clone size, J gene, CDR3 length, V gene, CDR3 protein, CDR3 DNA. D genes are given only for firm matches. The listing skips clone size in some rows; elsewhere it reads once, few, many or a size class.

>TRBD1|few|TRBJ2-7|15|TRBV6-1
CASSAGTGGSYEQYF
TGTGCCAGCAGCGCCGGGACAGGGGGATCCTACGAGCAGTACTTC
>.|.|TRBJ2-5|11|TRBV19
CATFDYGTQYF
TGTGCCACCTTCGACTACGGGACCCAGTACTTC
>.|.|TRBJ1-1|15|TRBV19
CASSIDDSQNTEAFF
TGTGCCAGTAGTATAGACGACAGTCAAAACACTGAAGCTTTCTTT
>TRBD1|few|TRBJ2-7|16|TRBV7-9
CASSLLRQGVSYEQYF
TGTGCCAGCAGCTTACTAAGGCAGGGGGTTAGCTACGAGCAGTACTTC
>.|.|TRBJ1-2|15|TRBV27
CASSLSTTGFYGYTF
TGTGCCAGCAGTTTATCGACAACAGGTTTCTATGGCTACACCTTC
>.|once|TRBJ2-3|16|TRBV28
CASSLILTTPTDTQYF
TGTGCCAGCAGTTTAATTCTAACTACACCCACAGATACGCAGTATTTT
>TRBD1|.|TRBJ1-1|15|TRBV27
CASSPYRGASTEAFF
TGTGCCAGCAGTCCGTACAGGGGAGCGTCCACTGAAGCTTTCTTT
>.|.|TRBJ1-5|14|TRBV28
CASSDRGFNQPQHF
TGTGCCAGCAGTGACCGGGGTTTCAATCAGCCCCAGCATTTT
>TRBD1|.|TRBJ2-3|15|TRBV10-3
CAIREDREVPDTQYF
TGTGCCATCAGGGAGGACAGGGAGGTCCCAGATACGCAGTATTTT
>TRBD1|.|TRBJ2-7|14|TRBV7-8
CASSPNDRVDEQYF
TGTGCCAGCAGCCCGAATGACAGGGTGGACGAGCAGTACTTC
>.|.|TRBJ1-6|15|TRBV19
CASHRGSSYNSPLHF
TGTGCCAGTCACCGAGGGAGCTCCTATAATTCACCCCTCCACTTT
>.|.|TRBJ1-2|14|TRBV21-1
CASSKNPRPYGYTF
TGTGCCAGCAGCAAAAACCCCAGGCCGTATGGCTACACCTTC
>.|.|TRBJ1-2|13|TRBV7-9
CASSLGSHYGYTF
TGTGCCAGCAGCTTAGGGAGTCACTATGGCTACACCTTC
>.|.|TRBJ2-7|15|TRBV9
CASSVGGAPSYEQYF
TGTGCCAGCAGCGTAGGGGGAGCGCCGTCCTACGAGCAGTACTTC
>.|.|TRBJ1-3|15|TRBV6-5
CASSYSPDSGNTIYF
TGTGCCAGCAGTTACTCTCCCGACAGTGGAAACACCATATATTTT
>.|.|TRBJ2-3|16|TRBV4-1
CASSQVGERSTDTQYF
TGCGCCAGCAGCCAAGTCGGGGAGCGGAGCACAGATACGCAGTATTTT
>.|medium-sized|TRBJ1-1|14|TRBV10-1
CASSRGESNTEAFF
TGCGCCAGCAGCCGGGGGGAATCGAACACTGAAGCTTTCTTT
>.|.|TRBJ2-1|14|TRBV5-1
CASSLSTRGNEQFF
TGCGCCAGCAGCTTGAGCACGAGGGGGAATGAGCAGTTCTTC